This TCR beta chain comes out of a study of Ad26.COV2.S vaccination and SARS-CoV-2 variants. Findings and limits, study-wide: Similar non-spike TCR breadth was seen in vaccine and placebo recipients. A substantial breadth of spike-specific CD8+ and CD4+ T cell responses after vaccination has been reported.

On this clone: The antigen is undetermined.

The protocol was immunoSEQ multiplex PCR, while the TCRdb copy is restricted to in-frame clones and leaves out a portion. Among approximately 400,000 clones listed, around 90% were seen once. The origin of this receptor is a human donor who had recovered from COVID-19. Source: peripheral blood, taken after recovery from COVID-19.

The CDR3 DNA reads as TGTGCCAGCTCAACCGGGGCCAAGTACTATGGCTACACCTTC. This translates into CASSTGAKYYGYTF. The chain carries TRBV18 and TRBJ1-2; TRBD1 might be the D (5 bases). Germline V CDR1 and CDR2: KGHSH, LQKENI. This CDR3 contains 14 residues. Trimming removed 5 bases at V and 3 bases at J, with 13 bases between.